One T cell receptor beta chain is described in this entry. Its target is unknown. Deletions cut 3 bases from V and 0 bases from J, with 8 bases between. The CDR3 extends over 14 amino acids. Germline values: CDR1 SNHLY, CDR2 FYNNEI. The data originate from a study of T cell responses to AZD1222 COVID-19 vaccine. TCRdb's table, derived via immunoSEQ multiplex PCR, lists solely in-frame clones and lacks some. This sample has over 110,000 clones, with just over 90% found just once. Study findings and constraints: Recipients of two AZD1222 doses showed rising Spike-specific TCR breadth and depth.

The clonotype originates from an adult in good health. This chain connects TRBV2 to TRBJ1-2; D is possibly TRBD1 (6 bases). Sequencing was performed on peripheral blood, taken on day 0 of AZD1222 vaccination. DNA of the CDR3: TGTGCCAGCAGTGACTGGACAGCTAACTATGGCTACACCTTC. Translating it yields CASSDWTANYGYTF.